These 7 T cell receptor beta chains came from one sample sequenced in a study of monozygotic twins with inflammatory bowel disease. TCRdb processed the 5' RACE reads again and assigns one entry to each CDR3 protein, with no DNA. This table holds about 170,000 distinct CDR3 sequences. Material: blood. The origin of the receptors is a human donor with ulcerative colitis or Crohn's disease, or a healthy co-twin of an affected twin (not recorded which).

V and J are TRBV5-6 and TRBJ1-5; absent DNA, TCRdb's TRBD1 call cannot be checked. Germline CDR1 SGHDT, CDR2 YYEEEE. This CDR3 has 16 amino acids. This CDR3 reads CASSSITGQGYQPQHF.

This CDR3 is CASSVAGTSYNEQFF. V usage is TRBV9 and J usage is TRBJ2-1; the TRBD2 assignment by TCRdb is unverifiable without DNA. Per germline, CDR1 SGDLS and CDR2 YYNGEE. The CDR3 length is 15 residues.

This chain uses TRBV24-1 with TRBJ2-5. The CDR3 covers 15 residues. Germline V CDR1 and CDR2: KGHDR, SFDVKD. This chain's CDR3 is CATSDSSAYQETQYF.

The V call is TRBV6-1, the J call TRBJ2-3; TCRdb's D gene call, TRBD1, goes unchecked for lack of DNA. The length of the CDR3 is 14 residues. Germline V CDR1 and CDR2: MNHNS, SASEGT. The CDR3 is CATTKQGPADTQYF.

V gene TRBV14 combines with J gene TRBJ2-7. CDR3 length equals 12 residues. In germline, CDR1 is SGHDN, CDR2 FVKESK. The CDR3 here is CASGETSYEQYF.

This chain connects TRBV7-8 to TRBJ1-6; TCRdb's D gene call, TRBD1, goes unchecked for lack of DNA. Germline loops: CDR1 SGHVS, CDR2 FQNEAQ. The CDR3 runs to 15 residues. The CDR3 protein is CASSLVGGDDSPLHF. The full variable domain, rest sourced from reference TRBV7-8 and TRBJ1-6, is GAGVSQSPRYKVAKRGQDVALRCDPISGHVSLFWYQQALGQGPEFLTYFQNEAQLDKSGLPSDRFFAERPEGSVSTLKIQRTQQEDSAVYLCASSLVGGDDSPLHFGNGTRLTVT.

The chain employs TRBV20-1 and TRBJ2-7; the D call of TRBD1 rests on TCRdb alone, since no DNA is present to check it. This CDR3 is 12 amino acids long. Germline V lookup: CDR1 DFQATT, CDR2 SNEGSKA (reference sequence). CDR3 residues: CSAAPGRIEQYF.